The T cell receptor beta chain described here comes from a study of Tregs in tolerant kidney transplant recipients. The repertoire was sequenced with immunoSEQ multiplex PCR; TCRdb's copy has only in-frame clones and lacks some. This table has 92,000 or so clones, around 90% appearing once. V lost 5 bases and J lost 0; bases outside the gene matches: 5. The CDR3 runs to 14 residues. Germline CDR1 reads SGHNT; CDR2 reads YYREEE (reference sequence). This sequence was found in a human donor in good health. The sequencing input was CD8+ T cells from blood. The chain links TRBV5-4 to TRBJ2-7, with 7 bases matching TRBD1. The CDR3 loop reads CASSSTGSSYEQYF. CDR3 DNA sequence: TGTGCCAGCAGTTCGACAGGGAGCTCCTACGAGCAGTACTTC.